The present T cell receptor (beta chain) was sequenced within a study of OX40 agonist ivuxolimab in advanced cancers. The study's findings and limits: Expanded clones belonging to CD8+ T cells outnumbered, on average, those of CD4+.

Assay: immunoSEQ multiplex PCR; the TCRdb copy retains only in-frame clones and omits some. The sample consists of roughly 80,000 clones, around 85% of them appearing once. This clone was seen only once. Its antigen is as yet unknown. The origin of this receptor is an adult with an advanced solid tumor such as melanoma, head and neck, liver or kidney cancer. The sample consisted of CD4+ or CD8+ T cells sorted from blood, taken in a trial of the OX40 agonist ivuxolimab.

The CDR3 nucleotides read TGTGCCAGCAGTTTGAGGAGTCAAAACATTCAGTACTTC. This translates into CASSLRSQNIQYF. The chain has TRBV27 and TRBJ2-4, with D uncertain. The V end was cut by 3 bases, the J end by 5 bases, with 8 bases between. This CDR3 has 13 residues. Germline values: CDR1 MNHEY, CDR2 SMNVEV (reference sequence).